One sample yielded the 26 T cell receptor beta chains listed below, sequenced in a study of T cells in Graves' hyperthyroidism and ophthalmopathy. Researchers took RNA transcripts and amplified the TCR beta CDR3 regions from them. HTBI primers were used for first-round RT-PCR of the TCR CDR3. One entry per CDR3 protein, called by TCRdb with MiXCR from the multiplex PCR reads. The sample carries approximately 570,000 distinct CDR3 sequences, about 20% recorded once. The sample comprised blood. The source is a man in his forties with Graves' ophthalmopathy.

This clonotype was recorded a few times. The rearrangement uses TRBV6-1 and TRBJ2-3; tentatively, D is TRBD2 (5 bases). The CDR3 totals 13 residues. Per germline, CDR1 MNHNS and CDR2 SASEGT. V was pared by 6 bases and J by 2 bases, with 9 bases between. Here the CDR3 reads CASRWTSTDTQYF. Written as DNA, the CDR3 is TGTGCCAGCAGATGGACTTCCACAGATACGCAGTATTTT.

This clonotype was counted a few times. This chain joins TRBV20-1 and TRBJ1-2; a possible D gene is TRBD1 (6 bases). The CDR3 contains 14 residues. Deletions cut 6 bases from V and 5 bases from J, with 19 bases between. The V gene's germline CDR1 is DFQATT and CDR2 SNEGSKA (reference sequence). The CDR3, as DNA: TGCAGTGCCCCGGAGGGGGGGGGCGCGTATGGCTACACCTTC. Its protein is CSAPEGGGAYGYTF.

The V call is TRBV20-1, the J call TRBJ2-3, with 10 bases that match TRBD2. The CDR3 is made up of 15 amino acids. From germline, CDR1 is DFQATT and CDR2 SNEGSKA (reference sequence). V lost 5 bases, J lost 4 bases, and 9 bases stayed unmatched. The CDR3, as DNA: TGCAGTGCTGGAGCTAGCGGGGGTCTAGCAGATACGCAGTATTTT. Its protein product is CSAGASGGLADTQYF.

The rearrangement joins TRBV5-4 to TRBJ2-1; TRBD1 aligns across 7 bases. V lost 4 bases, J lost 6 bases, and 16 bases stayed unmatched. There are 17 residues in the CDR3. CDR1 is SGHNT, CDR2 YYREEE, per germline (reference sequence). This CDR3 reads CASSGDRVGLGSNEQFF. The CDR3 region has the DNA TGTGCCAGCAGCGGAGACAGGGTAGGTCTAGGTAGCAATGAGCAGTTCTTC.

This rearrangement joins TRBV4-1 to TRBJ2-7; D remains ambiguous. V was shortened by 3 bases and J by 6 bases, with 27 bases between the two germline ends. This CDR3 comprises 18 residues. Germline loops: CDR1 MGHRA, CDR2 YSYEKL. CDR3 in amino acids: CASSHVDMGMSALREQYF. The CDR3 DNA reads as TGCGCCAGCAGCCACGTTGATATGGGTATGTCCGCGCTACGCGAGCAGTACTTC.

In this sample, this clonotype turned up many times. The V gene is TRBV30, the J gene TRBJ1-1; D possibly corresponds to TRBD1 (5 bases). The V end was cut by 5 bases, the J end by 2 bases, with 18 bases between. The CDR3 contains 15 residues. Germline V gene sequence: CDR1 GTSNPN, CDR2 SVGIG (reference sequence). The CDR3: CAWSRPGAGNTEAFF. The CDR3 coding sequence is TGTGCCTGGTCTCGGCCCGGGGCCGGCAACACTGAAGCTTTCTTT.

At least ten counts were recorded for this clonotype. This chain links TRBV6-1 with TRBJ1-2; D uncertain. The CDR3 loop spans 13 amino acids. From germline, CDR1 is MNHNS and CDR2 SASEGT. V was shortened by 6 bases and J by 4 bases, with 12 bases between the two germline ends. The CDR3 reads CASRSNTRYGYTF. The CDR3 DNA is TGTGCCAGCAGATCCAACACCCGCTATGGCTACACCTTC.

This clonotype was picked up a small number of times. V is TRBV5-1 and J is TRBJ2-2; either TRBD1 or TRBD2 may supply D (5 bases each). The CDR3 runs to 18 residues. CDR1 and CDR2 from the germline V gene are SGHRS and YFSETQ. V shed 4 bases and J shed 4 bases, with 23 bases lying between them. In DNA, the CDR3 is TGCGCCAGCAGCCCGGGGCGTATAGATTATTTCGGCACCGGGGAGCTGTTTTTT. Translating it yields CASSPGRIDYFGTGELFF.

This clonotype turned up a few times. The chain couples TRBV10-3 to TRBJ2-1, with 8 bases aligning to TRBD2. J was trimmed by 3 bases and V by 11 bases; bases with no gene match: 6. Germline-derived CDR1 and CDR2 are ENHRY and SYGVKD. The CDR3 covers 13 residues. The CDR3 DNA sequence: TGTGCCGCGCGGGGGGACGACTACAATGAGCAGTTCTTC. This sequence encodes CAARGDDYNEQFF.

The table lists this clonotype with many counts. This chain connects TRBV2 to TRBJ1-1, with D perhaps matching TRBD1 (5 bases). The germline gives CDR1 SNHLY, CDR2 FYNNEI. The CDR3 sequence is 15 residues long. Trimming removed 4 bases from V and 4 bases from J, with 16 bases in between. The CDR3 loop reads CASSGTFGGITEAFF. The CDR3 nucleotides are TGTGCCAGCAGTGGAACCTTCGGGGGGATCACTGAAGCTTTCTTT.

Only a few counts were recorded for this clonotype. The rearrangement links TRBV12-3 or TRBV12-4 to TRBJ2-1; TRBD1 aligns across 9 bases. V lost 5 bases and J lost 2; bases outside the gene matches: 1. The CDR3 consists of 14 residues. The CDR3 nucleotides read TGTGCCAGCAGTAGGACAGGGGCCTACAATGAGCAGTTCTTC. Protein: CASSRTGAYNEQFF.

The CDR3 here is CASSIGTRDNEQFF. The CDR3 nucleotides are TGTGCCAGTAGTATCGGGACTAGGGACAATGAGCAGTTCTTC. The J gene is TRBJ2-1, the V gene TRBV19, with 8 bases lining up with TRBD2. CDR1 and CDR2 from the germline V gene are LNHDA and SQIVND (reference sequence). The length of the CDR3 is 14 residues. The V segment lost 3 bases and the J segment 5 bases; nucleotides outside the gene matches: 3.

The chain links TRBV12-3 or TRBV12-4 to TRBJ1-5; no reliable D call. V lost 2 bases, J lost 1 base, and 6 bases lay in between. This CDR3 spans 14 amino acids. CDR3 sequence reads: CASSLKQSNQPQHF. For the CDR3, the DNA is TGTGCCAGCAGTTTAAAACAAAGCAATCAGCCCCAGCATTTT.

The chain couples TRBV4-1 to TRBJ2-3; D unresolved. The CDR3 extends over 15 amino acids. CDR1 MGHRA and CDR2 YSYEKL come from the germline V gene. V was pared by 2 bases and J by 3 bases, with 12 bases between. The CDR3 spells CASSQNPSLTDTQYF. In nucleotides, the CDR3 is TGCGCCAGCAGCCAAAATCCATCCCTAACAGATACGCAGTATTTT.

A word on this clonotype: A much larger clone is a single base away; this may be a read error. The genes are TRBV2 and TRBJ2-7; 13 bases agree with TRBD2. The J segment lost 2 bases and the V segment lost 8 bases, leaving 9 bases of the junction unmatched. The length of the CDR3 is 16 residues. Germline CDR1 reads SNHLY; CDR2 reads FYNNEI. CDR3: CASLRTSGGGAYEQYF. The CDR3 coding sequence is TGTGCCAGCTTGAGAACTAGCGGGGGGGGAGCCTACGAGCAGTACTTC.

This clonotype was seen more than once but under ten times. V is TRBV20-1 and J is TRBJ2-3, with 7 nucleotides matching TRBD2. The CDR3 spans 16 residues. Germline CDR1 is DFQATT and CDR2 is SNEGSKA (reference sequence). With 2 bases clipped from V and 1 base from J, the junction kept 9 bases outside the gene matches. CDR3 region: CSARPYGSGGTDTQYF. CDR3 DNA: TGCAGTGCTAGACCCTATGGGAGCGGGGGCACAGATACGCAGTATTTT.

At least ten counts were recorded for this clonotype. The CDR3: CASRGRLAADTQYF. The CDR3 DNA reads TGTGCCAGCAGGGGGCGACTAGCCGCAGATACGCAGTATTTT. The rearrangement uses TRBV2 and TRBJ2-3; 7 bases align to TRBD2. This CDR3 has 14 amino acids. With V trimmed by 6 bases and J by 4 bases, 7 bases remained unmatched. Germline V gives CDR1 SNHLY, CDR2 FYNNEI.

This clonotype has a handful of counts. The chain has TRBV20-1 and TRBJ2-7; TRBD1 aligns across 7 bases. V lost 4 bases and J lost 0; bases outside the gene matches: 9. This CDR3 has 15 residues. Germline assignment: CDR1 DFQATT and CDR2 SNEGSKA (reference sequence). CDR3 loop: CSAIPTGRSSYEQYF. CDR3 bases: TGCAGTGCTATTCCGACAGGGCGAAGCTCCTACGAGCAGTACTTC.

This clonotype showed up many times. This sequence joins TRBV5-1 and TRBJ1-5; D is undetermined. This CDR3 has 15 amino acids. Germline-derived CDR1 and CDR2 are SGHRS and YFSETQ. Trimming removed 1 base from V and 0 bases from J, with 8 bases in between. Here the CDR3 DNA reads TGCGCCAGCAGCTTGCAGCCCGATAGCAATCAGCCCCAGCATTTT. Translating it yields CASSLQPDSNQPQHF. Combining the CDR3 with reference TRBV5-1 and TRBJ1-5 gives the whole variable domain KAGVTQTPRYLIKTRGQQVTLSCSPISGHRSVSWYQQTPGQGLQFLFEYFSETQRNKGNFPGRFSGRQFSNSRSEMNVSTLELGDSALYLCASSLQPDSNQPQHFGDGTRLSIL.

This clonotype was observed once. The V gene is TRBV5-4, the J gene TRBJ2-7; 12 bases line up with TRBD2. The germline V gene has CDR1 SGHNT and CDR2 YYREEE (reference sequence). With V trimmed by 4 bases and J by 5 bases, 10 bases remained unmatched. This CDR3 is 16 amino acids long. The CDR3 sequence is CASSALVTSGSNEQYF. The CDR3 DNA is TGTGCCAGCAGCGCTCTCGTGACTAGCGGGAGCAACGAGCAGTACTTC. The full variable domain, with the rest looked up from reference TRBV5-4 and TRBJ2-7, is ETGVTQSPTHLIKTRGQQVTLRCSSQSGHNTVSWYQQALGQGPQFIFQYYREEENGRGNFPPRFSGLQFPNYSSELNVNALELDDSALYLCASSALVTSGSNEQYFGPGTRLTVT.

This clonotype has at least ten counts. The chain employs TRBV2 and TRBJ2-2; D is perhaps TRBD1 (6 bases). The CDR3 covers 12 residues. Deletions cut 7 bases from V and 6 bases from J, with 9 bases between. Looked up from germline, CDR1 is SNHLY and CDR2 is FYNNEI. The CDR3 here is CASNTGPGELFF. The CDR3 coding sequence is TGTGCCAGCAACACAGGGCCCGGGGAGCTGTTTTTT.

The chain joins TRBV27 to TRBJ1-4; D is ambiguous. Trimming cost V 5 bases and J 8 bases, with 12 bases left between them. This CDR3 region has 13 residues. From germline, CDR1 is MNHEY and CDR2 SMNVEV (reference sequence). In nucleotides, the CDR3 is TGTGCCAGCAGTCGCGGAGGGTGGGAAAAACTGTTTTTT. This encodes CASSRGGWEKLFF.

In this sample, this clonotype turned up many times. The V and J genes are TRBV6-2 or TRBV6-3 and TRBJ1-2; D unclear. The CDR3 consists of 11 residues. In germline, CDR1 is MNHEY, CDR2 SVGEGT. The ends were cut back, 2 bases at V and 8 bases at J, with 6 bases in the middle. CDR3 sequence: CASSYPEGYTF. The CDR3 DNA reads as TGTGCCAGCAGTTACCCAGAAGGCTACACCTTC.

A few counts support this clonotype. CDR3 sequence: CASSVETSGSGPPAIHSYNEQFF. The CDR3, as DNA: TGTGCCAGCAGCGTAGAGACTAGCGGGAGTGGCCCGCCCGCAATCCACTCCTACAATGAGCAGTTCTTC. V is TRBV9 and J is TRBJ2-1; 12 positions match TRBD2. In germline, CDR1 is SGDLS, CDR2 YYNGEE. The CDR3 loop spans 23 amino acids. V trimming: 0 bases; J trimming: 0 bases; junction bases outside the gene matches: 19.

DNA of the CDR3: TGTGCCAGCAGTTGGGACAGGACACCGGGACTAGCGAGGCCCTACGAGCAGTACTTC. Its protein product is CASSWDRTPGLARPYEQYF. The rearrangement links TRBV7-3 to TRBJ2-7; 10 nucleotides agree with TRBD2. The V gene's germline CDR1 is SGHTA and CDR2 FQGTGA. CDR3 length: 19 residues. J lost 2 bases, V lost 6 bases, and 19 bases had no gene match.

This clonotype was found a few times. J is TRBJ2-3 and V is TRBV30; D may be TRBD2 (5 bases). CDR1 and CDR2 (germline): GTSNPN, SVGIG (reference sequence). This CDR3 region has 15 residues. Trimming cost V 1 base and J 1 base, with 12 bases left between them. In nucleotides, the CDR3 is TGTGCCTGGAGTGCCCCGGGAAGGGGCACAGATACGCAGTATTTT. This codes for CAWSAPGRGTDTQYF.